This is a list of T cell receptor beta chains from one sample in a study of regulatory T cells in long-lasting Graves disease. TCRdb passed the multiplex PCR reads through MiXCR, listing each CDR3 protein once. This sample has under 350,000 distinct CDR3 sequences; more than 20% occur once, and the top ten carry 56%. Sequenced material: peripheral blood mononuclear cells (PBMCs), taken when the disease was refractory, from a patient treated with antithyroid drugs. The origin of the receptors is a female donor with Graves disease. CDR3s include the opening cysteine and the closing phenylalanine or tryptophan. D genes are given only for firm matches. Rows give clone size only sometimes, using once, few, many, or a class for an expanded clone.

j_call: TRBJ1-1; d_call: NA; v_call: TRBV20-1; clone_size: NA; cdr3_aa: CSARVPGLDTEAFF; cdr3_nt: TGCAGTGCTAGAGTTCCGGGGTTGGACACTGAAGCTTTCTTT
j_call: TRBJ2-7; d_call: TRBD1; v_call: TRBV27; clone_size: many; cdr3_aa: CASSPLRDRGDEQYF; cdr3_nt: TGTGCCAGCAGTCCCTTGCGGGACAGGGGAGACGAGCAGTACTTC
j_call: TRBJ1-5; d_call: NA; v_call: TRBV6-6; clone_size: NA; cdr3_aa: CASSYSSAYSNQPQHF; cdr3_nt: TGTGCCAGCAGTTACTCGTCGGCCTATAGCAATCAGCCCCAGCATTTT
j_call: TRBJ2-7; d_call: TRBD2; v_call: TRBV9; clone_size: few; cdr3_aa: CASSVDPAGGYEQYF; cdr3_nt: TGTGCCAGCAGCGTCGACCCCGCGGGAGGCTACGAGCAGTACTTC
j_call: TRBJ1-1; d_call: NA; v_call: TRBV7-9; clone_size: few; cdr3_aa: CASSWGQNTEAFF; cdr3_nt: TGTGCCAGCAGCTGGGGACAGAACACTGAAGCTTTCTTT
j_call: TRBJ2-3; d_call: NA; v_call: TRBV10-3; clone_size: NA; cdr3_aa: CAISAAGTDTQYF; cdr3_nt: TGTGCCATCAGTGCTGCGGGAACAGATACGCAGTATTTT
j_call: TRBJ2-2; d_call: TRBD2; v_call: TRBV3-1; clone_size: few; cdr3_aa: CASSLRTSYAGELFF; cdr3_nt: TGTGCCAGCAGCCTCCGGACTAGCTACGCCGGGGAGCTGTTTTTT
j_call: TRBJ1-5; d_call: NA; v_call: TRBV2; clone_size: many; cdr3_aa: CASKVWLPNQPQHF; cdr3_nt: TGTGCCAGCAAAGTATGGCTACCGAATCAGCCCCAGCATTTT
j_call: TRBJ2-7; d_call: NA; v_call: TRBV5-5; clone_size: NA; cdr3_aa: CASSPDTSYEQYF; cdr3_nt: TGTGCCAGCAGCCCGGACACCTCCTACGAGCAGTACTTC
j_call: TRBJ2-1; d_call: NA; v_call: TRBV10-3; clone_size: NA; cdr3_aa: CAISPRENEQFF; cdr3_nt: TGTGCCATCAGTCCCAGGGAAAATGAGCAGTTCTTC
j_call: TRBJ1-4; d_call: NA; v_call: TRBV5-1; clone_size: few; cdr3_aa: CASSLDGREKLFF; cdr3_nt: TGCGCCAGCAGCTTGGACGGGAGAGAAAAACTGTTTTTT
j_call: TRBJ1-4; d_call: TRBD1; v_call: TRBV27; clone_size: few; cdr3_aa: CASSIQGATNEKLFF; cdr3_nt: TGTGCCAGCAGTATTCAGGGGGCTACTAATGAAAAACTGTTTTTT
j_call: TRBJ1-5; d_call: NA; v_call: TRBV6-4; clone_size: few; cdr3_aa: CASSEVGGDQPQHF; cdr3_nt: TGTGCCAGCAGTGAAGTGGGGGGGGATCAGCCCCAGCATTTT
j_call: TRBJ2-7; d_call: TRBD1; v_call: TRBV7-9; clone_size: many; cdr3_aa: CASSWDRGYEQYF; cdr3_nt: TGTGCCAGCAGTTGGGACAGGGGCTACGAGCAGTACTTC
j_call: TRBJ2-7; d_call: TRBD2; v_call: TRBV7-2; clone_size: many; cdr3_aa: CASSFPGLAVSSYEQYF; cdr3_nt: TGTGCCAGCAGCTTTCCGGGACTAGCGGTGAGCTCCTACGAGCAGTACTTC
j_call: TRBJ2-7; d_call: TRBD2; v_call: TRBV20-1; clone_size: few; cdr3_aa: CSAELAALYEQYF; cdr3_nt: TGCAGTGCGGAACTAGCGGCGCTTTACGAGCAGTACTTC
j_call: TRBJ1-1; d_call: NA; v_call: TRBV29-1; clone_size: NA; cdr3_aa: CSVDSGQGTEAFF; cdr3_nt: TGCAGCGTTGACTCAGGGCAAGGAACTGAAGCTTTCTTT
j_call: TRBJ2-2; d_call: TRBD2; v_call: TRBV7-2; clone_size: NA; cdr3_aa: CASSFKVGRALAGELFF; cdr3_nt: TGTGCCAGCAGCTTCAAAGTCGGGAGGGCCTTAGCCGGGGAGCTGTTTTTT
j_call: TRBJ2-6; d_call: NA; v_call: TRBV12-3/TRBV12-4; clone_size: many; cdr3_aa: CASRFAGLRISSGANVLTF; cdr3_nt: TGTGCCAGCAGATTCGCGGGACTGCGGATTTCCTCTGGGGCCAACGTCCTGACTTTC
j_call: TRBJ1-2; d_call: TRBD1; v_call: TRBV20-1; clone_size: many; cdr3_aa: CSARDTGAYGYTF; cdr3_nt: TGCAGTGCTAGAGATACAGGGGCCTATGGCTACACCTTC
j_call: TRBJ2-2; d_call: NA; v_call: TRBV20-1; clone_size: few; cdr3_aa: CSARPPERRTNTGELFF; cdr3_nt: TGCAGTGCTAGACCCCCCGAGCGGAGAACGAACACCGGGGAGCTGTTTTTT
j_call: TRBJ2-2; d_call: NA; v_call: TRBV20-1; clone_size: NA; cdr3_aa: CSASLRERGVDTGELFF; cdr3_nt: TGCAGTGCTAGTCTTCGTGAGCGCGGCGTCGACACCGGGGAGCTGTTTTTT
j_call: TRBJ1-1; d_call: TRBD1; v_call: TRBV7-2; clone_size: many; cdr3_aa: CASSSPRTGGEAFF; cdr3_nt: TGTGCCAGCAGCTCTCCAAGGACAGGGGGTGAAGCTTTCTTT